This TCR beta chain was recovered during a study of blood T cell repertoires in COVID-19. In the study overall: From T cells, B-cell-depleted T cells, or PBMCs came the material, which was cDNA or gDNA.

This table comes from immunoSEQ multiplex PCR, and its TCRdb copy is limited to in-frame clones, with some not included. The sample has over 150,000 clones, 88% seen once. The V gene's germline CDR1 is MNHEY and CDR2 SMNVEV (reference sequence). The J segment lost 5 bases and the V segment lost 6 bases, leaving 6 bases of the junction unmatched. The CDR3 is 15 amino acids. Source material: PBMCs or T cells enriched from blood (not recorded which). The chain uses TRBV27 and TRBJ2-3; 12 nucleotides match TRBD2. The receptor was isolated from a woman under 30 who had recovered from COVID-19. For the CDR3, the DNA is TGTGCCAGCAGCTGGACTAGCGGGACGGAAGATACGCAGTATTTT. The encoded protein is CASSWTSGTEDTQYF.